This T cell receptor (beta chain) was captured in a study of T cell responses to AZD1222 COVID-19 vaccine. Across the whole study: The analysis combined second doses at about 4 or about 12 weeks.

Repertoires were generated with immunoSEQ multiplex PCR, while TCRdb's copy carries only in-frame clones and drops some. The sample holds approximately 130,000 clones, 90% seen once. The origin of this receptor is an adult in good health. Sequenced here: peripheral blood, sampled on day 0 of AZD1222 vaccination.

This CDR3 is CASSQGTGHTFPYEQYF. The CDR3 bases are TGTGCCAGCAGCCAAGGCACGGGACATACTTTTCCCTACGAGCAGTACTTC. The V and J genes are TRBV7-9 and TRBJ2-7; TRBD1 is a possible D gene (6 bases). The CDR3 spans 17 residues. V was trimmed by 5 bases and J by 2 bases, leaving 22 bases between them. Germline lookup yields CDR1 SEHNR and CDR2 FQNEAQ (reference sequence). The whole variable domain, filled in from reference TRBV7-9 and TRBJ2-7, reads DTGVSQNPRHKITKRGQNVTFRCDPISEHNRLYWYRQTLGQGPEFLTYFQNEAQLEKSRLLSDRFSAERPKGSFSTLEIQRTEQGDSAMYLCASSQGTGHTFPYEQYFGPGTRLTVT.